This T cell receptor beta chain appears in the sequencing data of a study of blood T cell repertoires in COVID-19. As for the study in general: Sites in the United States, Italy and Spain provided acute and convalescent COVID-19 samples. T cells, B-cell-depleted T cells, or PBMCs provided the cDNA or gDNA that served as material.

Sequenced by immunoSEQ multiplex PCR; TCRdb stores in-frame clones only, minus some. Altogether 200,000 to 250,000 clones are present, roughly four fifths being singletons, with the ten largest covering approximately 5.6%. Seattle participants joined during active infection and were tracked over time. The CDR3 extends over 15 amino acids. The sequence was collected from a woman in her seventies with COVID-19, enrolled during active disease. The specimen was peripheral blood. V gene TRBV21-1 combines with J gene TRBJ2-2; the tabulated D call, TRBD2, remains unverified against the DNA. TRBV21-1 is reported as a pseudogene. The CDR3, as DNA: TGTGCCAGCAGAGGGCGACTAGCGAACACCGGGGAGCTGTTTTTT. Amino acids: CASRGRLANTGELFF.